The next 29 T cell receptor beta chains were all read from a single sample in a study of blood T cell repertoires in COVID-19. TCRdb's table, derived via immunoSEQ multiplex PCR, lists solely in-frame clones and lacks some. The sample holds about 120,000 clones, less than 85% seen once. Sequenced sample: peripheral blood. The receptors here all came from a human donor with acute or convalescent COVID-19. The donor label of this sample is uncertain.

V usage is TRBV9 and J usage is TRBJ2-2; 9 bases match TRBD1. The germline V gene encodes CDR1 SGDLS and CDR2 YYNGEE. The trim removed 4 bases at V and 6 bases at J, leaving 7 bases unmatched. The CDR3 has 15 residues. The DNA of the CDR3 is TGTGCCAGCAGCAATTCCGGGACAGGGCCCGGGGAGCTGTTTTTT. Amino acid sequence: CASSNSGTGPGELFF.

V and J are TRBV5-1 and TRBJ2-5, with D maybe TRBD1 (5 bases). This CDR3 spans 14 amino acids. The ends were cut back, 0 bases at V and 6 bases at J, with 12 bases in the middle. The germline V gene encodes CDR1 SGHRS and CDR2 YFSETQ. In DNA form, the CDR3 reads TGCGCCAGCAGCTTGGGTCAGGGTCTACAGACCCAGTACTTC. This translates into CASSLGQGLQTQYF.

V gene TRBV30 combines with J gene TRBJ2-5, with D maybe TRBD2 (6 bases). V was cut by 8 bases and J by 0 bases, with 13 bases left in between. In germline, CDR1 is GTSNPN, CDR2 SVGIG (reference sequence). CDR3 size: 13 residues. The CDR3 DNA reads TGTGCCCGCGCGGAGGGAAACCAAGAGACCCAGTACTTC. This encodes CARAEGNQETQYF. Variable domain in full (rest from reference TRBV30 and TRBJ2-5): SQTIHQWPATLVQPVGSPLSLECTVEGTSNPNLYWYRQAAGRGLQLLFYSVGIGQISSEVPQNLSASRPQDRQFILSSKKLLLSDSGFYLCARAEGNQETQYFGPGTRLLVL.

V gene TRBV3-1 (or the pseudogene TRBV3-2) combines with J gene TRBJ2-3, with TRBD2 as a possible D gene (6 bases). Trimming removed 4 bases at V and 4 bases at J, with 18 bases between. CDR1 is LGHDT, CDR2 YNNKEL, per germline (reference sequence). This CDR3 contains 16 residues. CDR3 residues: CASSLTGTSGPDTQYF. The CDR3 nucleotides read TGTGCCAGCAGCCTGACCGGGACTTCGGGTCCAGATACGCAGTATTTT.

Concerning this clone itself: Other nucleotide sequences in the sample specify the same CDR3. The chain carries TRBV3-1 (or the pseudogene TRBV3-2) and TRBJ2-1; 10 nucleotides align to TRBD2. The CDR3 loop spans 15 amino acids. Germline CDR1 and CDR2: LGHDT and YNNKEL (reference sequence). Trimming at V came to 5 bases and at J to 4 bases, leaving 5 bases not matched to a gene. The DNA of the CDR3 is TGTGCCAGCAGCTTACGACTAGCGGGTTACAATGAGCAGTTCTTC. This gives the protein CASSLRLAGYNEQFF.

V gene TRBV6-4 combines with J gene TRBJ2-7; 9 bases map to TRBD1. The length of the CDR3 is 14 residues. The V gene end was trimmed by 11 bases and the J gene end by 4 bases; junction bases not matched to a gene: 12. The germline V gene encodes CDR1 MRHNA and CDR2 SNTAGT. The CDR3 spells CALQIRQGVYEQYV. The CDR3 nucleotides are TGTGCCCTTCAAATCCGACAGGGGGTATACGAGCAGTACGTC.

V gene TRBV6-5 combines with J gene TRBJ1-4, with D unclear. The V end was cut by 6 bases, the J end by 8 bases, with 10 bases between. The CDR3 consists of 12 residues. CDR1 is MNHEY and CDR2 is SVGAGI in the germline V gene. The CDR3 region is CASSWTGEKLFF. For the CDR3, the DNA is TGTGCCAGCAGCTGGACGGGGGAAAAACTGTTTTTT.

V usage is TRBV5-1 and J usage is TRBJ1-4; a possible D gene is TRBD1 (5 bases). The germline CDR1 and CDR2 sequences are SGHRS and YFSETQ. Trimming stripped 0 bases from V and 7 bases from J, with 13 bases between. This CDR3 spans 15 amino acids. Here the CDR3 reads CASSLVGAVGEKLFF. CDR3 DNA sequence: TGCGCCAGCAGCTTGGTTGGGGCGGTTGGTGAAAAACTGTTTTTT.

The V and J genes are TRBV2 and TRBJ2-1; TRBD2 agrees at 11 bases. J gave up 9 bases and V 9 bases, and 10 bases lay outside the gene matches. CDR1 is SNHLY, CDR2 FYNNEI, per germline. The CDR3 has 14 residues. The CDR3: CASNSGGALGEQFF. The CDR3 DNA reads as TGTGCCAGTAATAGCGGGGGGGCCTTGGGTGAGCAGTTCTTC.

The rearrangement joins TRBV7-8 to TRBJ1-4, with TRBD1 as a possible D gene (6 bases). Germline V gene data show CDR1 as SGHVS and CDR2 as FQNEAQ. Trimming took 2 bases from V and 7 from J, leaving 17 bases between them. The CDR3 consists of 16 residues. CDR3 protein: CASSLSRGRVAEKLFF. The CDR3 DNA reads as TGTGCCAGCAGCTTAAGCAGGGGCAGGGTGGCTGAAAAACTGTTTTTT.

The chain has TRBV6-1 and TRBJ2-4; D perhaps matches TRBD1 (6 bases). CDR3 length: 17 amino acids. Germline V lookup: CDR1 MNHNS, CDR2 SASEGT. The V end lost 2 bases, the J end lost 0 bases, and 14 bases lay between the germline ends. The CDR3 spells CASSERGNALAKNIQYF. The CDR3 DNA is TGTGCCAGCAGTGAAAGGGGGAACGCATTAGCCAAAAACATTCAGTACTTC.

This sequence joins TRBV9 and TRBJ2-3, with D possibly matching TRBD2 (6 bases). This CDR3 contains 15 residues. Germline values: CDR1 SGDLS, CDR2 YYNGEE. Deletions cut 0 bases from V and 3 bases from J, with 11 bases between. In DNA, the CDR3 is TGTGCCAGCAGCGTAGAGGGCGGGGCGACAGATACGCAGTATTTT. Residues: CASSVEGGATDTQYF.

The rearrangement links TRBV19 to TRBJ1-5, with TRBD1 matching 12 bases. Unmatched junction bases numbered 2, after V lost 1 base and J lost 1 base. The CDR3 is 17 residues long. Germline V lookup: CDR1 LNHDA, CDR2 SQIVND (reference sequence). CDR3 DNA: TGTGCCAGTAGTATAGGCGGGACAGGGGGCAGCAATCAGCCCCAGCATTTT. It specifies CASSIGGTGGSNQPQHF.

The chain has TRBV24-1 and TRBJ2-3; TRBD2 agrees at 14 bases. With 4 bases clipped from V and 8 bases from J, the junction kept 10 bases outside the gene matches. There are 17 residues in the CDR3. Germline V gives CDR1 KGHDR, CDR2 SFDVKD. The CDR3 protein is CATSEWPTSGGEGTQYF. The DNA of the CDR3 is TGTGCCACCAGTGAATGGCCGACTAGCGGGGGGGAGGGTACGCAGTATTTT.

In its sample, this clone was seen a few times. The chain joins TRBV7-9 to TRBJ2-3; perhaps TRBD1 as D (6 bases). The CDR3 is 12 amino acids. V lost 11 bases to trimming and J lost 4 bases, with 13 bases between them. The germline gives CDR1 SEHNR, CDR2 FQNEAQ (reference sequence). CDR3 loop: CAVDRSSDTQYF. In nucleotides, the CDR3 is TGTGCCGTCGACAGGTCGTCAGATACGCAGTATTTT.

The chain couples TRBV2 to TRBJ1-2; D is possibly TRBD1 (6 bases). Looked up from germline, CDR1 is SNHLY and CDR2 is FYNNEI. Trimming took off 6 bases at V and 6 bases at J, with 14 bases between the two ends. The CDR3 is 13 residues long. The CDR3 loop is CASSPGTPNGYTF. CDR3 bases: TGTGCCAGCAGCCCCGGGACACCTAATGGCTACACCTTC.

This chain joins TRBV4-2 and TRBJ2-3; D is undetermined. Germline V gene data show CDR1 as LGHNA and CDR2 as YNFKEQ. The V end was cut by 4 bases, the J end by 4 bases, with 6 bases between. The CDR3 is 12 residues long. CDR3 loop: CASSPSSDTQYF. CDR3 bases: TGTGCCAGCAGCCCGTCGTCAGATACGCAGTATTTT.

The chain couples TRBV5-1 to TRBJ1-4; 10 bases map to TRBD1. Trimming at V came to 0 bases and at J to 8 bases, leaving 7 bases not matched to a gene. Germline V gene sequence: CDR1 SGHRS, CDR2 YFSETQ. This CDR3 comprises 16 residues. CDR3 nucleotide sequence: TGCGCCAGCAGCTTGGGACAGGGGGCGGCGTGGGAAAAACTGTTTTTT. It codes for CASSLGQGAAWEKLFF.

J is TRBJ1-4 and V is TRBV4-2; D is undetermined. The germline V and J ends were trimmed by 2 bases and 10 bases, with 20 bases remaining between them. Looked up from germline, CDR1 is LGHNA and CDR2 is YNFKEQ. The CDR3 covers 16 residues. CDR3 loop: CASSQSGGEAWGKLFF. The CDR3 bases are TGTGCCAGCAGCCAATCGGGTGGGGAGGCCTGGGGAAAACTGTTTTTT.

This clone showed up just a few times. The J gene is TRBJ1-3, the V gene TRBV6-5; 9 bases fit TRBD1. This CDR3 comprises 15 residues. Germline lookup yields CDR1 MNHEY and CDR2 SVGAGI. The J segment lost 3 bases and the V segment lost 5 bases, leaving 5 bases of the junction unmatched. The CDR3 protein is CASSRWDRDGNTIYF. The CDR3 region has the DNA TGTGCCAGCAGTCGGTGGGACAGGGATGGAAACACCATATATTTT.

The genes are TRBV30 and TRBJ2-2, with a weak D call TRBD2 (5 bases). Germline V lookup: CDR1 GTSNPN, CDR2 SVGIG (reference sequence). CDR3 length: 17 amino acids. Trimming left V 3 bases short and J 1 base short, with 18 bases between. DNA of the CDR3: TGTGCCTGGAGGAGGGCCCAGCTAATCAGGAACACCGGGGAGCTGTTTTTT. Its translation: CAWRRAQLIRNTGELFF.

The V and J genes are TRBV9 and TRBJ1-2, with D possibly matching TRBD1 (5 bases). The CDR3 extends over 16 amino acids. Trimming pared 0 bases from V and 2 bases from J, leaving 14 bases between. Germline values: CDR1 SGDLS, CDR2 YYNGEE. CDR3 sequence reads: CASSVVGTRGNYGYTF. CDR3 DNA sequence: TGTGCCAGCAGCGTAGTTGGAACCCGGGGGAACTATGGCTACACCTTC.

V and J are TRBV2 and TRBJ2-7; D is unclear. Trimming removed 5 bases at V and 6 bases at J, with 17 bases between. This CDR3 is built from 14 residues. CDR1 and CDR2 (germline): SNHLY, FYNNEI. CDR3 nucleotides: TGTGCCAGCAGTCCTACCCTACTGGGCGCCGAGCAGTACGTC. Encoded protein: CASSPTLLGAEQYV.

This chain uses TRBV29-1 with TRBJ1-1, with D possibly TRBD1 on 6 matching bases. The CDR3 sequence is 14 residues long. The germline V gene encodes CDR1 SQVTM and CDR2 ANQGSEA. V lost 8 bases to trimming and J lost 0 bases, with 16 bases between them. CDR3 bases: TGCAGCACGTCGGGACACAGGGTGAACACTGAAGCTTTCTTT. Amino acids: CSTSGHRVNTEAFF.

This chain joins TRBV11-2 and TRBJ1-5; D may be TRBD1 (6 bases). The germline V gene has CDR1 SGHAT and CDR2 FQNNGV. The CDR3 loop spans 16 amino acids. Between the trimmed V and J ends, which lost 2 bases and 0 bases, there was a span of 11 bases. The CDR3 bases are TGTGCCAGCAGCTTATCGGCAGGGGCTAGCAATCAGCCCCAGCATTTT. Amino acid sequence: CASSLSAGASNQPQHF.

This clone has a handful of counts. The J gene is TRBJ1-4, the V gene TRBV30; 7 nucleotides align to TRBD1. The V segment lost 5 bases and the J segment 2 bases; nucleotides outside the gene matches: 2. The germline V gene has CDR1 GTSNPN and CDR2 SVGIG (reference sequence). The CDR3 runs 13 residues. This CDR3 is CAWAGGTNEKLFF. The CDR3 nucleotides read TGTGCCTGGGCAGGGGGGACTAATGAAAAACTGTTTTTT.

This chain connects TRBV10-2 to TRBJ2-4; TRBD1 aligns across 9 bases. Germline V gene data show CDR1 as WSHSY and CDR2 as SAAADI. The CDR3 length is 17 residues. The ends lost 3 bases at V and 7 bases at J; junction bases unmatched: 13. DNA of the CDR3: TGCGCCAGCAGTGACAAACCCTGGGACAGGGTTAAGAACATTCAGTACTTC. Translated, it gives CASSDKPWDRVKNIQYF.

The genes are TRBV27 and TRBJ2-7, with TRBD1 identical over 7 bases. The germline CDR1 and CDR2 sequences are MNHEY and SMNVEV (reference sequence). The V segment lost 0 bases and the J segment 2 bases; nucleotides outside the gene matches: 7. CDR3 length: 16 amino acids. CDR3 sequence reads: CASSLSPTGDTYEQYF. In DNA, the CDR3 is TGTGCCAGCAGTTTATCGCCAACAGGGGACACCTACGAGCAGTACTTC.

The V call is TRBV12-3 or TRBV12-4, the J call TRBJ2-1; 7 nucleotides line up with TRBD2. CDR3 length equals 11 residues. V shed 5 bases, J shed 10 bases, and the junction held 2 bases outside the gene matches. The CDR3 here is CASSSGNEQFF. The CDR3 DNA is TGTGCCAGCAGTAGCGGGAACGAGCAGTTCTTC.